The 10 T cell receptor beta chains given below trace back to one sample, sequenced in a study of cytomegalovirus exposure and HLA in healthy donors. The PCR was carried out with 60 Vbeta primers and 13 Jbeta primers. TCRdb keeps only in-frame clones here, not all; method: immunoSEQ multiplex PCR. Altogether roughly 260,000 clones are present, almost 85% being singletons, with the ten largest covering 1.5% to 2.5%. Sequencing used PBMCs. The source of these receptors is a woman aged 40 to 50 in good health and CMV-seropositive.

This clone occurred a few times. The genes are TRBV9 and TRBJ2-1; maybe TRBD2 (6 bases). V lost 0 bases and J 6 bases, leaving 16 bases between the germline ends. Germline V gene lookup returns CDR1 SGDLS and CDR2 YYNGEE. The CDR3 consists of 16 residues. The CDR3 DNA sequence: TGTGCCAGCAGCGTAGATCCACTAGCCCTCACCAATGAGCAGTTCTTC. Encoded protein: CASSVDPLALTNEQFF.

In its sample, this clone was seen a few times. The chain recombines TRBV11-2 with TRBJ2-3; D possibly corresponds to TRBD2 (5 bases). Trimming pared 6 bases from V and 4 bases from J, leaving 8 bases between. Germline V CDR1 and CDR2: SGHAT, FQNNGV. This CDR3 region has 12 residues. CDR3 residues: CASSRTADTQYF. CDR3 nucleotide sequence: TGTGCCAGCAGTCGGACTGCAGATACGCAGTATTTT.

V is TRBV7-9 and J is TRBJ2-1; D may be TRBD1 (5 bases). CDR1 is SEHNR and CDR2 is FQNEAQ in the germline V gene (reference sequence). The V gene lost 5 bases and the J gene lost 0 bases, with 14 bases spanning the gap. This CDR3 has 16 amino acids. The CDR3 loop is CASSPGRTRSYNEQFF. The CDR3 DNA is TGTGCCAGCAGCCCAGGGCGTACCCGCTCCTACAATGAGCAGTTCTTC.

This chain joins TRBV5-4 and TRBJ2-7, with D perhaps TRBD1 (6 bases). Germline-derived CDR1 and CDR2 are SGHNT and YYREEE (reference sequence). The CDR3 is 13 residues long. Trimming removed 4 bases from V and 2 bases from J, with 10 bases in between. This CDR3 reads CASSPPGAYEQYF. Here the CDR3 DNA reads TGTGCCAGCAGCCCGCCAGGGGCCTACGAGCAGTACTTC.

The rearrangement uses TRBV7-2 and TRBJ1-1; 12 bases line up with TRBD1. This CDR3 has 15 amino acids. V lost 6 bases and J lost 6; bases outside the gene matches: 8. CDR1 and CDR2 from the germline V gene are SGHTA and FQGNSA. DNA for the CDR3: TGTGCCAGCAGAAAACGGGGACAGGGGGCTCCTGAAGCTTTCTTT. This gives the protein CASRKRGQGAPEAFF.

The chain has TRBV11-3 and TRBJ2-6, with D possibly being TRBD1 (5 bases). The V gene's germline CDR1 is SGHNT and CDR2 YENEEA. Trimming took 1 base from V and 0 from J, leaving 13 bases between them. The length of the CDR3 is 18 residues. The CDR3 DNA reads TGTGCCAGCAGCTTAGGGCCAGGGTTAAGCTCTGGGGCCAACGTCCTGACTTTC. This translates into CASSLGPGLSSGANVLTF.

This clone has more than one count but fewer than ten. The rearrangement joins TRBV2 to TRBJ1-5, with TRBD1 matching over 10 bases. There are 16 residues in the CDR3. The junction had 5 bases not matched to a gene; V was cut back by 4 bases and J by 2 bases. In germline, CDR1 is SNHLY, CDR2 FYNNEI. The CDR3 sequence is CASSVPGTGGNQPQHF. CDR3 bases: TGTGCCAGCAGTGTTCCCGGGACAGGGGGCAATCAGCCCCAGCATTTT.

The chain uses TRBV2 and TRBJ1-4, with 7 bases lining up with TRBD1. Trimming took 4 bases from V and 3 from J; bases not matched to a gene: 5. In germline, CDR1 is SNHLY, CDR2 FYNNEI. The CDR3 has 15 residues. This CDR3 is CASSAAGTANEKLFF. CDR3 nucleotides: TGTGCCAGCAGTGCAGCCGGGACAGCTAATGAAAAACTGTTTTTT.

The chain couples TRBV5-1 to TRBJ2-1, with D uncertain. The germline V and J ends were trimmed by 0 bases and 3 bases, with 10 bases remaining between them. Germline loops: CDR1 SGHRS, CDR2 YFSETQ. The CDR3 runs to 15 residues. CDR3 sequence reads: CASSLGHNIYNEQFF. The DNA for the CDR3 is TGCGCCAGCAGCTTGGGACATAACATCTACAATGAGCAGTTCTTC.

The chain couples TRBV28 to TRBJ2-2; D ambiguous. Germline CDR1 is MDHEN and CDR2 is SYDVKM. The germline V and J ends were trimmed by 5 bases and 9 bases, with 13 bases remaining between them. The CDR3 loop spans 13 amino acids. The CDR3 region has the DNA TGTGCCAGCAGTCCCCCCTGGAGCAGGGAGCTGTTTTTT. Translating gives CASSPPWSRELFF.